Shown below are 10 T cell receptor beta chains from a single sample sequenced in a study of T cell changes during pregnancy in multiple sclerosis. Profiled with immunoSEQ multiplex PCR; TCRdb holds only in-frame clones, not every one. The table includes about 45,000 clones, approximately 90% detected once. The material sequenced was CD8+ T cells from peripheral blood mononuclear cells, taken in the second trimester of pregnancy. The origin of the receptors is a female donor with multiple sclerosis, enrolled in a pregnancy study.

The chain recombines TRBV7-8 with TRBJ1-2, with 8 bases identical to TRBD1. V lost 4 bases to trimming and J lost 4 bases; unmatched junction nucleotides: 11. Germline CDR1 and CDR2: SGHVS and FQNEAQ. The CDR3 contains 16 residues. In nucleotides, the CDR3 is TGTGCCAGCAGCTCGGGTCCCGGGACAGGCACCTATGGCTACACCTTC. The encoded protein is CASSSGPGTGTYGYTF.

J is TRBJ2-7 and V is TRBV7-6; perhaps TRBD2 as D (5 bases). V was shortened by 2 bases and J by 2 bases, with 13 bases between the two germline ends. The CDR3 contains 15 residues. Per the germline V gene, CDR1 is SGHVS and CDR2 is FNYEAQ. The CDR3 bases are TGTGCCAGCAGCTTATCGTGGCAGGAGGCCTACGAGCAGTACTTC. Protein product: CASSLSWQEAYEQYF.

The gene calls are TRBV4-1 and TRBJ2-7; 7 bases map to TRBD1. Germline trimming cut 2 bases from V and 2 bases from J; bases unmatched to any gene: 6. The CDR3 runs 15 residues. Germline V gene sequence: CDR1 MGHRA, CDR2 YSYEKL. This CDR3 reads CASSQQDRPPYEQYF. The DNA for the CDR3 is TGCGCCAGCAGCCAACAGGACAGGCCCCCCTACGAGCAGTACTTC.

The chain links TRBV19 to TRBJ2-7; D is possibly TRBD2 (6 bases). The CDR3 consists of 14 residues. V lost 5 bases and J 3 bases, leaving 14 bases between the germline ends. Germline V lookup: CDR1 LNHDA, CDR2 SQIVND (reference sequence). The CDR3 region is CASSEIGTLYEQYF. The CDR3 coding sequence is TGTGCCAGTAGTGAAATCGGGACTCTCTACGAGCAGTACTTC.

The V and J genes are TRBV7-3 and TRBJ2-3, with 12 bases identical to TRBD1. Germline assignment: CDR1 SGHTA and CDR2 FQGTGA. The CDR3 has 16 amino acids. With V trimmed by 3 bases and J by 5 bases, 6 bases remained unmatched. The CDR3 sequence is CASSLGGDRGRDTQYF. The CDR3, as DNA: TGTGCCAGCAGCTTGGGGGGGGACAGGGGGCGAGATACGCAGTATTTT.

The chain recombines TRBV10-3 with TRBJ2-3; maybe TRBD2 (6 bases). The V end was cut by 0 bases, the J end by 1 base, with 11 bases between. From germline, CDR1 is ENHRY and CDR2 SYGVKD. The CDR3 covers 16 residues. The CDR3 is CAISESGRGGTDTQYF. The CDR3 DNA reads as TGTGCCATCAGTGAGTCCGGGCGGGGCGGCACAGATACGCAGTATTTT.

This sequence joins TRBV5-6 and TRBJ2-7; TRBD1 aligns across 8 bases. V lost 4 bases and J lost 9; bases outside the gene matches: 12. Germline CDR1 is SGHDT and CDR2 is YYEEEE. The CDR3 spans 14 residues. The CDR3 loop is CASSPSRTGWTQYF. In nucleotides, the CDR3 is TGTGCCAGCAGCCCGAGCCGGACAGGGTGGACGCAGTACTTC.

The chain employs TRBV28 and TRBJ1-2, with 8 bases that match TRBD1. V shed 6 bases, J shed 0 bases, and the junction held 12 bases outside the gene matches. Per germline, CDR1 MDHEN and CDR2 SYDVKM. This CDR3 region has 17 residues. CDR3 residues: CASRTTGVDLANYGYTF. The CDR3 DNA sequence: TGTGCCAGCAGAACGACAGGGGTGGACTTAGCTAACTATGGCTACACCTTC.

In this sample, this clone turned up a few times. The chain combines TRBV10-3 with TRBJ1-6; the D gene is possibly TRBD1 (6 bases). V lost 2 bases and J lost 13, with 9 bases in between. CDR1 ENHRY and CDR2 SYGVKD come from the germline V gene. This CDR3 has 12 residues. The CDR3 DNA follows: TGTGCCATCAGTGAGCCGCAGGGGCCCCTCCACTTT. Its protein is CAISEPQGPLHF.

This clone was picked up one time. The chain carries TRBV30 and TRBJ2-3, with a weak D call TRBD1 (6 bases). Germline V CDR1 and CDR2: GTSNPN, SVGIG (reference sequence). The V gene lost 1 base and the J gene lost 3 bases, with 11 bases spanning the gap. The CDR3 is 14 residues long. The CDR3 region is CAWSAEQGTDTQYF. CDR3 in DNA: TGTGCCTGGAGTGCCGAACAGGGTACAGATACGCAGTATTTT.